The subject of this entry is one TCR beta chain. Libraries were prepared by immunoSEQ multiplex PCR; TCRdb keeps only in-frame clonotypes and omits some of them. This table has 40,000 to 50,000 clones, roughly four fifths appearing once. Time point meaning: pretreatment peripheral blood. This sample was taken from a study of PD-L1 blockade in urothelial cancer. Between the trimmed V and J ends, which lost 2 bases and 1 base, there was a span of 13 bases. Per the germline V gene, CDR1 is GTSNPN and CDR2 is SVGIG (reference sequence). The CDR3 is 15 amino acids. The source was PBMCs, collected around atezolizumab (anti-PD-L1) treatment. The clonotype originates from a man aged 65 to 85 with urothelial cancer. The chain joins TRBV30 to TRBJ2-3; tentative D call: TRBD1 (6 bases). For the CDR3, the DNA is TGTGCCTGGAGTAGTGGGGGCGGCGGCACAGATACGCAGTATTTT. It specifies CAWSSGGGGTDTQYF.